The 11 T cell receptor beta chains below come from one sample, sequenced in a study of blood T cell repertoires in COVID-19. Libraries were prepared by immunoSEQ multiplex PCR; TCRdb keeps only in-frame clonotypes and omits some of them. The table includes 80,000 or so clones, about 82% detected once. Source material: peripheral blood. Every receptor here comes from a woman aged 55 to 70 with acute or convalescent COVID-19.

This chain uses TRBV5-1 with TRBJ2-5; 10 nucleotides match TRBD2. The CDR3 extends over 16 amino acids. Unmatched junction bases numbered 10, after V lost 4 bases and J lost 4 bases. Germline CDR1 reads SGHRS; CDR2 reads YFSETQ. CDR3 region: CASSPGTSATLETQYF. CDR3 bases: TGCGCCAGCAGCCCGGGGACTAGCGCAACTCTAGAGACCCAGTACTTC.

The chain recombines TRBV4-1 with TRBJ1-5; D is unclear. The CDR3 consists of 15 residues. Germline lookup yields CDR1 MGHRA and CDR2 YSYEKL. The V gene lost 0 bases and the J gene lost 0 bases, with 6 bases spanning the gap. The CDR3 loop is CASSQDRGSNQPQHF. CDR3 DNA sequence: TGCGCCAGCAGCCAAGATCGGGGTAGCAATCAGCCCCAGCATTTT.

The chain couples TRBV10-2 to TRBJ1-4; D not certain. The V end was cut by 3 bases, the J end by 6 bases, with 5 bases between. The CDR3 sequence is 12 residues long. Germline CDR1 is WSHSY and CDR2 is SAAADI. The DNA for the CDR3 is TGCGCCAGCAGTGACGGTTATGAAAAACTGTTTTTT. Translated: CASSDGYEKLFF.

The genes are TRBV7-2 and TRBJ1-5; no firm D call. CDR1 and CDR2 (germline): SGHTA, FQGNSA. The CDR3 spans 13 residues. The V end was cut by 5 bases, the J end by 5 bases, with 10 bases between. This CDR3 reads CASSGHPDQPQHF. CDR3 DNA sequence: TGTGCCAGCAGCGGTCACCCGGATCAGCCCCAGCATTTT. Combining the CDR3 with reference TRBV7-2 and TRBJ1-5 gives the whole variable domain GAGVSQSPSNKVTEKGKDVELRCDPISGHTALYWYRQSLGQGLEFLIYFQGNSAPDKSGLPSDRFSAERTGGSVSTLTIQRTQQEDSAVYLCASSGHPDQPQHFGDGTRLSIL.

The chain couples TRBV29-1 to TRBJ1-2; D remains ambiguous. CDR1 SQVTM and CDR2 ANQGSEA come from the germline V gene. The length of the CDR3 is 13 residues. The germline V and J ends were trimmed by 7 bases and 10 bases, with 22 bases remaining between them. CDR3 in amino acids: CSALIGSGVDYTF. The CDR3, as DNA: TGCAGCGCCCTCATAGGATCCGGGGTTGACTACACCTTC.

The table lists this clone with a few counts. The chain uses TRBV6-5 and TRBJ1-4; D gene unclear. Trimming left V 6 bases short and J 8 bases short, with 13 bases between. This CDR3 spans 13 amino acids. CDR1 MNHEY and CDR2 SVGAGI come from the germline V gene. The CDR3 sequence: CASRVSGREKLFF. Written as DNA, the CDR3 is TGTGCCAGCAGAGTGTCAGGAAGGGAAAAACTGTTTTTT.

The chain has TRBV12-3 or TRBV12-4 and TRBJ1-4; D remains ambiguous. The CDR3 loop spans 13 amino acids. The ends were cut back, 6 bases at V and 5 bases at J, with 10 bases in the middle. The CDR3 region is CASSPRLNEKLFF. Here the CDR3 DNA reads TGTGCCAGCAGCCCTAGGTTAAATGAAAAACTGTTTTTT.

The chain uses TRBV6-5 and TRBJ1-2; 8 bases align to TRBD1. The CDR3 runs to 15 residues. V gave up 6 bases and J gave up 4 bases; unmatched junction bases: 10. From germline, CDR1 is MNHEY and CDR2 SVGAGI. The CDR3, as DNA: TGTGCCAGCAGAGCAGGGGGCAAGATAGGCTATGGCTACACCTTC. Protein sequence: CASRAGGKIGYGYTF.

The rearrangement joins TRBV7-9 to TRBJ1-1; 7 nucleotides line up with TRBD1. V was clipped by 4 bases and J by 5 bases; unmatched bases: 10. Germline V gene sequence: CDR1 SEHNR, CDR2 FQNEAQ (reference sequence). The CDR3 sequence is 15 residues long. CDR3 sequence: CASSYQTGRETEAFF. The CDR3 DNA is TGTGCCAGCAGCTACCAGACAGGGCGTGAGACTGAAGCTTTCTTT.

The chain is built from TRBV12-3 or TRBV12-4 and TRBJ1-5; D is uncertain. Trimming removed 7 bases from V and 5 bases from J, with 12 bases in between. The length of the CDR3 is 13 residues. In DNA, the CDR3 is TGTGCCAGCAACCGGCGGGTGGATCAGCCCCAGCATTTT. This sequence encodes CASNRRVDQPQHF.

The chain couples TRBV29-1 to TRBJ2-4; D is possibly TRBD2 (6 bases). V shed 4 bases and J shed 7 bases, with 8 bases lying between them. The germline gives CDR1 SQVTM, CDR2 ANQGSEA. This CDR3 comprises 11 residues. The CDR3 here is CSVGLDNIQYF. DNA for the CDR3: TGCAGCGTTGGACTAGATAACATTCAGTACTTC.